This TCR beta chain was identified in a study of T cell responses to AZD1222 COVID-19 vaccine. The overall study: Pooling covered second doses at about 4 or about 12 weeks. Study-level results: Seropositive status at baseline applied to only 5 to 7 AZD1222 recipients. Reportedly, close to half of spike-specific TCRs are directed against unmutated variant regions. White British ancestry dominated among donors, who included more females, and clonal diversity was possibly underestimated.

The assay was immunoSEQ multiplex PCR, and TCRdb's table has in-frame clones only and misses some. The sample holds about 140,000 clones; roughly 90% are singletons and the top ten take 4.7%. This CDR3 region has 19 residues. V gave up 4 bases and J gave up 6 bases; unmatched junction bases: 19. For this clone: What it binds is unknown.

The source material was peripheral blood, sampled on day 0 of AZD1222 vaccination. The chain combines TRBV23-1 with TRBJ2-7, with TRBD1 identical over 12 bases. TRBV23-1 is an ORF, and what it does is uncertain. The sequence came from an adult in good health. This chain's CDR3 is CASSRTHPGQGANTGEQYF. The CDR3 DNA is TGCGCCAGCAGTCGCACTCATCCGGGACAGGGGGCGAATACGGGCGAGCAGTACTTC.